A selection of T cell receptor beta chains follows, all from one sample in a study of early T cells in non-severe SARS-CoV-2 infection. TCRdb analysed the 5' RACE reads with MiXCR anew, one entry per CDR3 protein. The sample contains tens of thousands of distinct CDR3 sequences, about 10% of which appear only once. The source material was whole blood. The receptors were gathered from an adult who was a healthcare worker with PCR-confirmed SARS-CoV-2 infection or an uninfected control (not recorded which). CDR3s leave out the opening cysteine and the closing phenylalanine or tryptophan.

V	J	CDR3
TRBV10-3	TRBJ2-7	ATKGGADEQY
TRBV5-4	TRBJ2-2	ASSQSQLAGNTGELF
TRBV11-2	TRBJ2-1	ASMELAGMAYNEQF
TRBV5-1	TRBJ2-7	ASSRTTRGSEQY
TRBV6-6	TRBJ1-1	ASSTSLFSSAEAF
TRBV25-1	TRBJ2-7	ASSPGTVGSYEQY
TRBV20-1	TRBJ2-3	SARKEGPDTQY
TRBV6-1	TRBJ2-1	ASIRGPGYNEQF
TRBV3-1	TRBJ2-7	ASSQNNGPSYEQY
TRBV19	TRBJ2-3	ASRFGQGATDTQY
TRBV10-3	TRBJ2-7	AISVGYEQY
TRBV20-1	TRBJ2-1	SARGGATGRAEQF
TRBV9	TRBJ1-1	ASSSRGQWNTEAF
TRBV20-1	TRBJ2-1	SYASGRGSYNEQF
TRBV5-1	TRBJ2-7	ASSGTGVESSYEQY
TRBV20-1	TRBJ2-3	SAALLAASTDTQY
TRBV4-1	TRBJ1-4	ASSQVQRRANEKLF
TRBV11-3	TRBJ2-1	ASSFLRNEQF
TRBV14	TRBJ1-2	ASSQVRNPGYGYT
TRBV4-3	TRBJ2-6	ASSQVAIEASGANVLT
TRBV4-1	TRBJ2-2	ASSQIGGNTGELF
TRBV29-1	TRBJ1-2	SVEHAYT
TRBV20-1	TRBJ2-7	SAWRQDIYEQY
TRBV5-1	TRBJ2-1	ASSLGMAGPLNEQF
TRBV28	TRBJ2-3	ASSLWTSGSSPDTQY
TRBV7-7	TRBJ2-5	ASSHPGQQETQY
TRBV19	TRBJ2-7	ASSRGTGSPFPYEQY
TRBV5-1	TRBJ2-1	ASTSGFSGSSEQF
TRBV5-6	TRBJ2-5	ASSLESGRIY
TRBV5-1	TRBJ1-1	ASSLEFNTEAF
TRBV12-3/TRBV12-4	TRBJ2-5	ASSLSASQETQY
TRBV5-1	TRBJ2-6	ASSWTSRSSGANVLT
TRBV19	TRBJ2-1	ASNAQSSYNEQF
TRBV11-2	TRBJ2-1	ASSPGLADYRREQF
TRBV20-1	TRBJ2-3	SARNTQSGPHTDTQY
TRBV11-2	TRBJ1-2	ASSQQQYGYT
TRBV5-1	TRBJ2-5	ASAGTGTHQETQY
TRBV24-1	TRBJ2-1	ATSDGDGTYNEQF
TRBV5-5	TRBJ2-2	ASSLITTSGSVGELF
TRBV3-1	TRBJ2-1	ASSPTSDSYNEQF
TRBV20-1	TRBJ2-3	SAGPTGTDTQY
TRBV29-1	TRBJ1-4	SAGLGEKLF
TRBV20-1	TRBJ2-3	SARRDRGLSTDTQY